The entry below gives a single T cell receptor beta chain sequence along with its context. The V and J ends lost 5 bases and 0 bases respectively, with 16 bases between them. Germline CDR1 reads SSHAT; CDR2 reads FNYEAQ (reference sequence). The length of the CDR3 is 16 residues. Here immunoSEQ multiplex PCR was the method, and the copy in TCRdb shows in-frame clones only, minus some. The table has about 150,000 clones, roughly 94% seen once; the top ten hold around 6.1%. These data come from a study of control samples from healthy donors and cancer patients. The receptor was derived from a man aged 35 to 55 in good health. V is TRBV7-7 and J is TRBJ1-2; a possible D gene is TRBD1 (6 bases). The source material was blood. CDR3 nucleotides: TGTGCCAGCAGCCCTTGGACAGCTCTAGCTAACTATGGCTACACCTTC. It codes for CASSPWTALANYGYTF.